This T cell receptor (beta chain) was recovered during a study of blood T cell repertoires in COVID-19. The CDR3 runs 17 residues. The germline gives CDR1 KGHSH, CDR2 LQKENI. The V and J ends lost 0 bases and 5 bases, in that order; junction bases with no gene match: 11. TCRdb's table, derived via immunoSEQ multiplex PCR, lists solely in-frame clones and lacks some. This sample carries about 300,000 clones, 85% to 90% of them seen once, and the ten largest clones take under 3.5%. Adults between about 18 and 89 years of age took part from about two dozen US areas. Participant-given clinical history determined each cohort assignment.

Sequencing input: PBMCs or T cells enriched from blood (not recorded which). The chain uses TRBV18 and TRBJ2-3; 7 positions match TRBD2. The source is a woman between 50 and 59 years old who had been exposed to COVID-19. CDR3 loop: CASSPPGGNRQGDTQYF. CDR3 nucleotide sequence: TGTGCCAGCTCACCACCGGGGGGGAACAGACAAGGAGATACGCAGTATTTT.